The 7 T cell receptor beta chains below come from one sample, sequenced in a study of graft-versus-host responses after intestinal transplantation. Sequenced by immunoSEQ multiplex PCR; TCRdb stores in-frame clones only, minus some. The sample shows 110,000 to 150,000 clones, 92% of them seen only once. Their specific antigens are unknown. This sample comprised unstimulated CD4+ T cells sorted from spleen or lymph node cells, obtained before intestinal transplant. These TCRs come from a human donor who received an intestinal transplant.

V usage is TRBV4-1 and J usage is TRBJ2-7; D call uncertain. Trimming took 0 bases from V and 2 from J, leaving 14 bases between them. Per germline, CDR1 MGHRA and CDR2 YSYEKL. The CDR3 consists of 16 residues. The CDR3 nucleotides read TGCGCCAGCAGCCAAGAACGTAGCCAAGGTCCCTACGAGCAGTACTTC. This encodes CASSQERSQGPYEQYF.

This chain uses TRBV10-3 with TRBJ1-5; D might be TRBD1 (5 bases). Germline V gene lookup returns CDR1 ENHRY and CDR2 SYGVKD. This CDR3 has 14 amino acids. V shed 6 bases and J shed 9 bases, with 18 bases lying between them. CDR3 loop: CAISPNQGTSPQHF. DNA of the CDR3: TGTGCCATCAGCCCCAACCAGGGAACATCGCCCCAGCATTTT.

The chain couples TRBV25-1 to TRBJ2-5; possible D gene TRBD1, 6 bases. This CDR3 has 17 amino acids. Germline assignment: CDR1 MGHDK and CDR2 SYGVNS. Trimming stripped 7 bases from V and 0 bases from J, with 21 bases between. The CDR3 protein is CASTRTEPDPYQETQYF. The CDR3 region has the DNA TGTGCCAGCACTCGGACAGAACCTGATCCGTACCAAGAGACCCAGTACTTC.

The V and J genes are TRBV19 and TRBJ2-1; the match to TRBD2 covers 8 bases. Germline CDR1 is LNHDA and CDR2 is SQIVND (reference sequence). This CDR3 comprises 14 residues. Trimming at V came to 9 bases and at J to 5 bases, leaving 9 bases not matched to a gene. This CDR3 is CASTGTRNNNEQFF. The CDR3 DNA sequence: TGTGCCAGCACCGGGACTAGGAATAACAATGAGCAGTTCTTC. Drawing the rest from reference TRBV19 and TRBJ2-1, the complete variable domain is DGGITQSPKYLFRKEGQNVTLSCEQNLNHDAMYWYRQDPGQGLRLIYYSQIVNDFQKGDIAEGYSVSREKKESFPLTVTSAQKNPTAFYLCASTGTRNNNEQFFGPGTRLTVL.

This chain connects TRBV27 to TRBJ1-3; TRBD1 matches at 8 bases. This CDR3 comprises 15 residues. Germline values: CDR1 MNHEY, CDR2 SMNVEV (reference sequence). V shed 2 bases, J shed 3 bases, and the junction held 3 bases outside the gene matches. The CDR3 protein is CASSLAGGLGNTIYF. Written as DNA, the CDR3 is TGTGCCAGCAGTTTAGCAGGGGGCCTTGGAAACACCATATATTTT.

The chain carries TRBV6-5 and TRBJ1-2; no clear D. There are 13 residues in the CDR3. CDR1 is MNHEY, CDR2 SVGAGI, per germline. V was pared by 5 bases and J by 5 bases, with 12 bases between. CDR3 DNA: TGTGCCAGCAGTACACGGGAAAGATATGGCTACACCTTC. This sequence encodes CASSTRERYGYTF.

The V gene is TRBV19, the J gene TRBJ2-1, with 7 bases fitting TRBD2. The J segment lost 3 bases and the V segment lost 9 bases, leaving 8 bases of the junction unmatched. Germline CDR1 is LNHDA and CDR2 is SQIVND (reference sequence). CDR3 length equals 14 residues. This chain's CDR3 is CASIGLGDYNEQFF. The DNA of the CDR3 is TGTGCCAGCATAGGACTAGGGGACTACAATGAGCAGTTCTTC.